Below, one TCR beta chain is given with its context. Its recognized antigen is unknown. Per-nucleotide qualities are absent, and no much larger clonotype sits a single base away. The time point label corresponds to: approximately 25 months on ibrutinib. For TCR beta library preparation, roughly 1.8 micrograms of genomic DNA was extracted from cryopreserved PBMCs. Longitudinal blood samples from CLL patients receiving ibrutinib monotherapy were subjected to high-throughput TCR beta sequencing. Patients were enrolled in a phase 2 open-label single-center ibrutinib monotherapy trial. Each clonotype received, on average, about 9.7x coverage in deep resolution sequencing performed on a MiSeq, where the target depth lay between 1 in 1 million and 1 in 200,000 T cells. The immunoSEQ hsTCRB Kit was used to generate TCR beta libraries. The paper's processing steps were these. The data were analyzed with ImmunoSEQ Analyzer and ImmunoSEQ Data Assistant, and V, D and J gene assignments followed IMGT definitions. Clonality, which ranges from 0 to 1, was calculated by subtracting the normalized Shannon entropy of productive rearrangement frequencies from one. Public clonotype analysis was restricted to overrepresented clonotypes comprising at least 0.05% of each patient's repertoire. Repertoires from about a dozen age-matched healthy donors in immuneACCESS were used as clonality controls. The table comes from immuneACCESS by way of TCRdb, which keeps in-frame sequences with V and J called. Part of the clones is missing from these tables; in studies checked, under half for an unresolved V gene and the rest for unknown reasons. That table furnishes V, J and clone size, whereas the DNA furnished D and trimming. The sample has about 27,000 clones on record, around 63% of them singletons. Roughly 56% of the sample comes from the top ten.

The data stem from a study of cytotoxic CD8 clonotypes in ibrutinib-treated CLL (dated by TCRdb to about 2021). Context from the whole study: The cohort had about a dozen relapsed/refractory and around 16 treatment-naive patients; some 17 were IGHV unmutated. Partial responses were observed in approximately 24 patients and complete responses in 2; after a median follow-up of around 68 months, remission was maintained in 15 or so patients and progression was observed in some twelve. Response samples were taken after a median of about a year on treatment, ranging from about 6 to 40 months. On average, each sample yielded 255,043 productive templates and tens of thousands of productive rearrangements. Of the 90 or so participants in the trial, roughly 26 had longitudinal samples available. Cryopreserved peripheral blood mononuclear cells were collected at three points: before therapy, at response, and at either sustained remission or disease progression. Every sample from remission and from progressive disease was obtained while the patients were still on ibrutinib.

Counted from cysteine to phenylalanine, this CDR3 has 13 amino acids. Of all the DNA, just the CDR3 is kept, 39 bases in frame from base 1. Relative to germline, V is missing 7 bases and J is missing 7 bases, with 7 bases of the junction outside any gene match. CDR1 and CDR2, looked up from the germline V gene, are MDHEN and SYDVKM. General findings and caveats noted by the study authors: Baseline clonality was found to be higher than that of age-matched healthy donors and was strongly correlated with circulating CD8+ T-cell counts. Public clonotypes were rare and either shrank or stayed stable during treatment, and the rise in clonality at ibrutinib response reflected expansion of private clonotypes. Clonality increased at ibrutinib response, stayed stable in sustained remission, and fell back toward baseline at progression. Sampling times were not matched between patients in sustained remission and patients whose disease was progressing, and lymph node repertoires were not examined.

The sample consisted of PBMCs, taken after 24 months of ibrutinib treatment. The receptor's source is a human donor with chronic lymphocytic leukemia. This receptor chain uses TRBV28 and TRBJ2-1, with 7 bases in between that match TRBD1. The CDR3 protein sequence reads: CASNRNRGNEQFF. The base sequence is TGTGCCAGCAACCGGAACAGGGGAAATGAGCAGTTCTTC.